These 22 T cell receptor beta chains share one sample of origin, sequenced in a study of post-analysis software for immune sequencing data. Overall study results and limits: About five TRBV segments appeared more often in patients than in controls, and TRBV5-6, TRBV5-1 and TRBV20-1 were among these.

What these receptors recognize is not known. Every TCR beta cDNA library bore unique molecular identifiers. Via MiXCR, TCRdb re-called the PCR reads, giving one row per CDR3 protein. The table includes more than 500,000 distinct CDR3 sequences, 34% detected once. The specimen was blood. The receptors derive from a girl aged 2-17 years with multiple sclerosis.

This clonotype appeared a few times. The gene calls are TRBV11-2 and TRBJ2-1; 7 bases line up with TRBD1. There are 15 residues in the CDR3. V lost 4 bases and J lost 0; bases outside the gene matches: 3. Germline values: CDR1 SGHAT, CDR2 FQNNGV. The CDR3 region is CASSSSGGSYNEQFF. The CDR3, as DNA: TGTGCCAGCAGCTCCTCAGGGGGCTCCTACAATGAGCAGTTCTTC.

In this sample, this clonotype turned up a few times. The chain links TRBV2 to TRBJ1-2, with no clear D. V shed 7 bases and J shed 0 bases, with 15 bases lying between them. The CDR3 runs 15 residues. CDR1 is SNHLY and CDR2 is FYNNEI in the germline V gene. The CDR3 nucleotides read TGTGCCAGCATCCTAATACCGTTTACTAACTATGGCTACACCTTC. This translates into CASILIPFTNYGYTF.

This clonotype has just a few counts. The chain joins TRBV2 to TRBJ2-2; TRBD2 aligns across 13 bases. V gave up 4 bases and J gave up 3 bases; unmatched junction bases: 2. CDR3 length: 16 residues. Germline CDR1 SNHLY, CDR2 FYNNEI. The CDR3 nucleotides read TGTGCCAGCAGTGTGGGACTAGCGGGGTACACCGGGGAGCTGTTTTTT. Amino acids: CASSVGLAGYTGELFF.

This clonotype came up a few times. As DNA, the CDR3 is TGTGCCAGCAGCTTAGCTCTCACAGGGAACCAAGAGACCCAGTACTTC. It encodes CASSLALTGNQETQYF. The chain carries TRBV7-9 and TRBJ2-5, with D maybe TRBD1 (6 bases). The CDR3 contains 16 residues. V lost 0 bases to trimming and J lost 0 bases, with 11 bases between them. CDR1 is SEHNR and CDR2 is FQNEAQ in the germline V gene (reference sequence).

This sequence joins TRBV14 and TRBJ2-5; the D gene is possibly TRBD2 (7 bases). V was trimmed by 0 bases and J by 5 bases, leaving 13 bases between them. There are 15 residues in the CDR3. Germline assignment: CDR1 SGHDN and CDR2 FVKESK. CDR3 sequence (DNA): TGTGCCAGCAGCCAAGATCGGGGGGCGAGGGAGACCCAGTACTTC. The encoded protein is CASSQDRGARETQYF.

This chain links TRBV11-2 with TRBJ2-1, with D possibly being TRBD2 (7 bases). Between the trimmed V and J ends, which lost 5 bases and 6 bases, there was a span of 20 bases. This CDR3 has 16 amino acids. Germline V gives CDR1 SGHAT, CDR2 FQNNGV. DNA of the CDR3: TGTGCCAGCAGCCCACCGACGGGGGGCCGTTTCAATGAGCAGTTCTTC. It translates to CASSPPTGGRFNEQFF.

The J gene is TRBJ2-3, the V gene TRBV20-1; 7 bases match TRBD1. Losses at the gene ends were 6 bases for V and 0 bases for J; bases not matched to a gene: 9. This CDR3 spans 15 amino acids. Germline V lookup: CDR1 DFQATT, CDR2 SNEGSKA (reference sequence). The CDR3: CSAPRLGQSTDTQYF. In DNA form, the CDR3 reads TGCAGTGCCCCCCGGCTGGGACAGAGCACAGATACGCAGTATTTT.

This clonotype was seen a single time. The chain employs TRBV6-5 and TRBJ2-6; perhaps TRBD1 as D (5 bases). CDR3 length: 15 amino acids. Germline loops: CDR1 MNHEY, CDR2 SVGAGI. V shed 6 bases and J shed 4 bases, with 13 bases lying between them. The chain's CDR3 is CASRPQGTGANVLTF. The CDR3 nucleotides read TGTGCCAGCAGACCTCAGGGCACCGGGGCCAACGTCCTGACTTTC.

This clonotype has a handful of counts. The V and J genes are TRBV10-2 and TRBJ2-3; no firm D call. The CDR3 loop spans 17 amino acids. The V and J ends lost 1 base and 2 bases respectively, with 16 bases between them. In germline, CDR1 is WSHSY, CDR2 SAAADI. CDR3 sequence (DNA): TGCGCCAGCAGTGAGTTGAAAATTAGACACTCCACAGATACGCAGTATTTT. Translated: CASSELKIRHSTDTQYF.

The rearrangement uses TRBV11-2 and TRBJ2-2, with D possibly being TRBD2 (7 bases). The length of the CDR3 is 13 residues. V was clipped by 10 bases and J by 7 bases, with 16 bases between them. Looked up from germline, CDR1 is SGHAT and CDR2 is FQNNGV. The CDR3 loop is CATKGGGVGELFF. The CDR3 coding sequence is TGTGCCACCAAAGGGGGGGGAGTCGGGGAGCTGTTTTTT.

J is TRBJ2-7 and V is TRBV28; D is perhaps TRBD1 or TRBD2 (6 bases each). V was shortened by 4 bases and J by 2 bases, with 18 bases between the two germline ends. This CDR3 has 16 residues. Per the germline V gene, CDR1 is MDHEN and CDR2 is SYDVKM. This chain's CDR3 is CASSSDRWGATYEQYF. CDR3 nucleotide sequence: TGTGCCAGCAGTTCTGATCGGTGGGGGGCCACCTACGAGCAGTACTTC.

The DNA of the CDR3 is TGTGCCAGCAGCTTAGATCTCGGGGGAGACACAGATACGCAGTATTTT. It translates to CASSLDLGGDTDTQYF. The genes are TRBV11-2 and TRBJ2-3; possible D gene TRBD2, 6 bases. Germline assignment: CDR1 SGHAT and CDR2 FQNNGV. V shed 0 bases and J shed 2 bases, with 12 bases lying between them. This CDR3 has 16 residues.

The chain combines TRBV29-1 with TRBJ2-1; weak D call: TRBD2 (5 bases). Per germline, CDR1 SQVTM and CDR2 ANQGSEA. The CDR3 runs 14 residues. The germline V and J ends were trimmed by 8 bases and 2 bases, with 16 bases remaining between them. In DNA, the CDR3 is TGCAGCCAGCGGCGGCTAGCCGCCTACAATGAGCAGTTCTTC. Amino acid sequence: CSQRRLAAYNEQFF.

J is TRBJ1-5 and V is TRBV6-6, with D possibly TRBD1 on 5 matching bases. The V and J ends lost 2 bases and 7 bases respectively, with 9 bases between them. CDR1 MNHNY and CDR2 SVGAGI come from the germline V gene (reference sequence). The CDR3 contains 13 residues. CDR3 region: CASSYDSRQPQHF. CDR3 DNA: TGTGCCAGCAGTTACGACAGTAGACAGCCCCAGCATTTT.

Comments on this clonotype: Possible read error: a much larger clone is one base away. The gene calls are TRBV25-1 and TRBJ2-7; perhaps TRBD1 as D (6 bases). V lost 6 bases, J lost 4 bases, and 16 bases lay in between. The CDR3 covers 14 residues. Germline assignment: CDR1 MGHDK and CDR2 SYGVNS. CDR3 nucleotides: TGTGCCAGCAGGGACAGCCTACCCCTATACGAGCAGTACTTC. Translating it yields CASRDSLPLYEQYF.

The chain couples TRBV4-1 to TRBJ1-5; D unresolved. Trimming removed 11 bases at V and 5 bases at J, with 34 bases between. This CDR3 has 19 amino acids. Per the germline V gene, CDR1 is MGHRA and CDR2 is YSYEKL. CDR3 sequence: CALSTCQDKHMEGDQPQHF. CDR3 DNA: TGCGCCCTCAGCACGTGCCAAGATAAGCACATGGAGGGCGATCAGCCCCAGCATTTT.

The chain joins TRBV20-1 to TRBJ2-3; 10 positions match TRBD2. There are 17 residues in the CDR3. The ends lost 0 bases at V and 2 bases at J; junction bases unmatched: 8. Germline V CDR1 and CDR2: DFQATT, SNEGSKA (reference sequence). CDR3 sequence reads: CSARDWSSGGFTDTQYF. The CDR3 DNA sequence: TGCAGTGCTAGAGATTGGAGTAGCGGGGGGTTCACAGATACGCAGTATTTT.

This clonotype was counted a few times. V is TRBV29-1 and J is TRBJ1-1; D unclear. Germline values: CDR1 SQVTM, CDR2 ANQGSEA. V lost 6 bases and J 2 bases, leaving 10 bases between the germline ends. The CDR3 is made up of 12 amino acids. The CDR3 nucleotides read TGCAGCGTCAATCCAGGCAACACTGAAGCTTTCTTT. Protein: CSVNPGNTEAFF.

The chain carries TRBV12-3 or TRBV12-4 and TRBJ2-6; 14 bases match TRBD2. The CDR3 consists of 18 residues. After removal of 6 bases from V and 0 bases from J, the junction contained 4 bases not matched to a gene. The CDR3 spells CASRMGLAGDSGANVLTF. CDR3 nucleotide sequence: TGTGCCAGCAGAATGGGACTAGCGGGAGACTCTGGGGCCAACGTCCTGACTTTC.

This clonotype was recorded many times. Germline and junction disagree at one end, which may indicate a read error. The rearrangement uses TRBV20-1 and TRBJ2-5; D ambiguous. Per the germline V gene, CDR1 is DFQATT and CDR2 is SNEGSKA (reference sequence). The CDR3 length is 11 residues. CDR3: CSARVAETQYF. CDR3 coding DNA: TGTAGTGCTAGAGTTGCCGAGACCCAGTACTTC.

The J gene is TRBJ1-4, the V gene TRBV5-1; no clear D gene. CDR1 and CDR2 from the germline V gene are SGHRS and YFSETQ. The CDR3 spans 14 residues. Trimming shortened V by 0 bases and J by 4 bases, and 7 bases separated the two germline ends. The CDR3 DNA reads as TGCGCCAGCAGCTTGGGGGCATTTAATGAAAAACTGTTTTTT. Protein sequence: CASSLGAFNEKLFF.

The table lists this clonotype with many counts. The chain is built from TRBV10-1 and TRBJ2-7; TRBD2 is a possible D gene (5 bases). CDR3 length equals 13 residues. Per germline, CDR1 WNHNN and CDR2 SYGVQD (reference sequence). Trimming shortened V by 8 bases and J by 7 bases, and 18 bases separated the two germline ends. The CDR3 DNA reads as TGCGCCAGCTCAAGGAGGCCCTCGGGGGAGCAGTACTTC. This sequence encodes CASSRRPSGEQYF.